These 32 T cell receptor beta chains share one sample of origin, sequenced in a study of cytomegalovirus exposure and HLA in healthy donors. Vbeta (60) and Jbeta (13) primers were used in the PCR. The table came from immunoSEQ multiplex PCR; TCRdb's copy has only in-frame clones and leaves some out. The sample includes over 150,000 clones, 79% of them seen just once. The sample consisted of PBMCs. The receptors shown here come from a girl between 5 and 17 years old in good health and CMV-seropositive.

The CDR3 sequence: CASSHQTGYEQYF. The CDR3 DNA reads as TGCGCCAGCAGCCACCAGACAGGCTACGAGCAGTACTTC. This sequence joins TRBV4-3 and TRBJ2-7; perhaps TRBD1 as D (6 bases). CDR3 size: 13 residues. V lost 3 bases and J lost 3, with 9 bases in between. The V gene's germline CDR1 is LGHNA and CDR2 YSLEER.

The J gene is TRBJ2-4, the V gene TRBV2; D possibly corresponds to TRBD1 (6 bases). V lost 0 bases and J 13 bases, leaving 19 bases between the germline ends. There are 15 residues in the CDR3. CDR1 SNHLY and CDR2 FYNNEI come from the germline V gene. The CDR3 sequence: CASSEALWTAGAQYF. DNA of the CDR3: TGTGCCAGCAGTGAAGCGCTTTGGACAGCCGGGGCACAGTACTTC. Complete variable domain (other parts from reference TRBV2 and TRBJ2-4): EPEVTQTPSHQVTQMGQEVILRCVPISNHLYFYWYRQILGQKVEFLVSFYNNEISEKSEIFDDQFSVERPDGSNFTLKIRSTKLEDSAMYFCASSEALWTAGAQYFGAGTRLSVL.

Here the CDR3 DNA reads TGTGCCAGCAGTTTAGCGGGGGGGCCCCTAAATGAGCAGTTCTTC. Translation: CASSLAGGPLNEQFF. The chain joins TRBV28 to TRBJ2-1; the match to TRBD2 covers 9 bases. The CDR3 loop spans 15 amino acids. The junction had 6 bases not matched to a gene; V was cut back by 2 bases and J by 7 bases. The germline V gene encodes CDR1 MDHEN and CDR2 SYDVKM.

This clone was seen a single time. DNA of the CDR3: TGTGCCAGTAGTATAGATCGGGGAAACGAGCAGTACTTC. This translates into CASSIDRGNEQYF. The chain couples TRBV19 to TRBJ2-7; TRBD2 is a possible D gene (5 bases). V lost 0 bases and J 5 bases, leaving 8 bases between the germline ends. This CDR3 region has 13 residues. Germline V gives CDR1 LNHDA, CDR2 SQIVND (reference sequence).

The chain employs TRBV6-1 and TRBJ1-5; TRBD1 matches 7 bases. This CDR3 has 15 amino acids. J gave up 3 bases and V 6 bases, and 8 bases lay outside the gene matches. Germline assignment: CDR1 MNHNS and CDR2 SASEGT. In nucleotides, the CDR3 is TGTGCCAGCAGGGGACAGTTGGTGGTCAATCAGCCCCAGCATTTT. As protein: CASRGQLVVNQPQHF.

The V call is TRBV6-1, the J call TRBJ1-1; D is undetermined. Trimming took 2 bases from V and 4 from J, leaving 11 bases between them. The CDR3 is made up of 14 amino acids. From germline, CDR1 is MNHNS and CDR2 SASEGT. CDR3 protein: CASSEQELGTEAFF. The CDR3 nucleotides read TGTGCCAGCAGTGAACAGGAATTAGGCACTGAAGCTTTCTTT.

V usage is TRBV4-3 and J usage is TRBJ2-2; D is undetermined. There are 16 residues in the CDR3. The germline gives CDR1 LGHNA, CDR2 YSLEER. The V end lost 0 bases, the J end lost 1 base, and 9 bases lay between the germline ends. The CDR3 loop is CASSQEPQVNTGELFF. The CDR3 DNA follows: TGCGCCAGCAGCCAAGAGCCCCAGGTGAACACCGGGGAGCTGTTTTTT.

This chain uses TRBV30 with TRBJ1-6; 7 bases are a match to TRBD1. The CDR3 spans 13 residues. Trimming cost V 6 bases and J 7 bases; bases outside gene matches: 6. Looked up from germline, CDR1 is GTSNPN and CDR2 is SVGIG (reference sequence). This CDR3 reads CACHGQENSPLHF. CDR3 DNA sequence: TGTGCCTGCCACGGACAGGAAAATTCACCCCTCCACTTT.

J is TRBJ2-7 and V is TRBV10-3; no clear D gene. This CDR3 region has 13 residues. Trimming cost V 4 bases and J 0 bases, with 7 bases left between them. CDR1 and CDR2 (germline): ENHRY, SYGVKD. The CDR3 sequence is CAISGPGSYEQYF. CDR3 nucleotide sequence: TGTGCCATCAGTGGTCCGGGCTCCTACGAGCAGTACTTC.

The chain carries TRBV19 and TRBJ2-1; TRBD2 agrees at 7 bases. The CDR3 is 15 amino acids. V gave up 3 bases and J gave up 4 bases; unmatched junction bases: 6. CDR1 and CDR2 from the germline V gene are LNHDA and SQIVND (reference sequence). CDR3 in amino acids: CASSIRSGGYNEQFF. In nucleotides, the CDR3 is TGTGCCAGTAGTATTCGGTCGGGGGGTTACAATGAGCAGTTCTTC.

The chain has TRBV5-5 and TRBJ1-2, with 7 bases aligning to TRBD1. Germline CDR1 and CDR2: SGHKS and YYEKEE (reference sequence). V lost 1 base and J lost 0; bases outside the gene matches: 12. CDR3 length: 18 amino acids. In DNA form, the CDR3 reads TGTGCCAGCAGCTTGACAGGGGCCCCCATGGCAGCTAACTATGGCTACACCTTC. The encoded protein is CASSLTGAPMAANYGYTF.

The rearrangement uses TRBV19 and TRBJ2-2; D may be TRBD1 (5 bases). The CDR3 is made up of 15 amino acids. CDR1 LNHDA and CDR2 SQIVND come from the germline V gene (reference sequence). V was pared by 3 bases and J by 4 bases, with 12 bases between. The CDR3 DNA sequence: TGTGCCAGTAGTATTAGGACAATCAGCACCGGGGAGCTGTTTTTT. Translated, it gives CASSIRTISTGELFF.

V and J are TRBV4-2 and TRBJ2-2; D not certain. V was cut by 2 bases and J by 5 bases, with 6 bases left in between. Germline CDR1 and CDR2: LGHNA and YNFKEQ. CDR3 size: 13 residues. CDR3 protein: CASSQSYTGELFF. In nucleotides, the CDR3 is TGTGCCAGCAGCCAATCCTATACCGGGGAGCTGTTTTTT.

J is TRBJ2-3 and V is TRBV9; 8 bases map to TRBD1. CDR1 and CDR2 from the germline V gene are SGDLS and YYNGEE. V lost 0 bases, J lost 4 bases, and 1 base stayed unmatched. This CDR3 has 14 residues. The CDR3 is CASSVEDRADTQYF. CDR3 DNA sequence: TGTGCCAGCAGCGTAGAGGACAGGGCAGATACGCAGTATTTT.

The V gene is TRBV10-3, the J gene TRBJ1-2; D unresolved. The CDR3 extends over 13 amino acids. Trimming pared 0 bases from V and 6 bases from J, leaving 8 bases between. Per germline, CDR1 ENHRY and CDR2 SYGVKD. In nucleotides, the CDR3 is TGTGCCATCAGTGAGTCGATCGGGGATGGCTACACCTTC. Its protein product is CAISESIGDGYTF.

This chain uses TRBV7-9 with TRBJ2-5, with 10 positions matching TRBD2. With V trimmed by 2 bases and J by 3 bases, 9 bases remained unmatched. Germline-derived CDR1 and CDR2 are SEHNR and FQNEAQ (reference sequence). This CDR3 has 17 residues. CDR3 residues: CASSLYPSAGGEETQYF. The DNA of the CDR3 is TGTGCCAGCAGCTTATACCCATCAGCGGGGGGGGAAGAGACCCAGTACTTC.

This chain links TRBV7-2 with TRBJ2-5; maybe TRBD2 (5 bases). There are 15 residues in the CDR3. The germline gives CDR1 SGHTA, CDR2 FQGNSA. Trimming took off 2 bases at V and 1 base at J, with 11 bases between the two ends. The CDR3 reads CASSLSPSSQETQYF. The CDR3 nucleotides read TGTGCCAGCAGCTTAAGTCCTAGCTCCCAAGAGACCCAGTACTTC.

Concerning this clone itself: Different DNA sequences within this sample yield the same CDR3. The V and J genes are TRBV11-3 and TRBJ1-1; D ambiguous. The V and J ends lost 1 base and 2 bases respectively, with 8 bases between them. Looked up from germline, CDR1 is SGHNT and CDR2 is YENEEA. This CDR3 contains 14 residues. Here the CDR3 reads CASSLGQTNTEAFF. Written as DNA, the CDR3 is TGTGCCAGCAGCTTAGGGCAGACTAACACTGAAGCTTTCTTT.

The chain uses TRBV27 and TRBJ2-7, with D perhaps TRBD2 (5 bases). V dropped 5 bases and J dropped 0 bases, with 23 bases sitting between them. Germline values: CDR1 MNHEY, CDR2 SMNVEV (reference sequence). This CDR3 region has 18 residues. The CDR3 DNA reads TGTGCCAGCAGTCCCCGAGGGTCAACCCTAGGGAACTCCTACGAGCAGTACTTC. Residues: CASSPRGSTLGNSYEQYF.

The V and J genes are TRBV7-2 and TRBJ2-7; 11 nucleotides line up with TRBD2. The CDR3 consists of 19 residues. The V segment lost 0 bases and the J segment 6 bases; nucleotides outside the gene matches: 16. Looked up from germline, CDR1 is SGHTA and CDR2 is FQGNSA. The CDR3 DNA reads as TGTGCCAGCAGCTTAGCCGCACTAGCGGGGGCCCTCCAACCGGGCGAGCAGTACTTC. It yields the protein CASSLAALAGALQPGEQYF. Combining the CDR3 with reference TRBV7-2 and TRBJ2-7 gives the whole variable domain GAGVSQSPSNKVTEKGKDVELRCDPISGHTALYWYRQSLGQGLEFLIYFQGNSAPDKSGLPSDRFSAERTGGSVSTLTIQRTQQEDSAVYLCASSLAALAGALQPGEQYFGPGTRLTVT.

The gene calls are TRBV11-3 and TRBJ2-1, with TRBD2 matching 7 bases. V shed 3 bases, J shed 5 bases, and the junction held 7 bases outside the gene matches. The CDR3 is 15 amino acids. Per germline, CDR1 SGHNT and CDR2 YENEEA. The CDR3 reads CASSLGEGSHNEQFF. CDR3 in DNA: TGTGCCAGCAGCTTGGGGGAGGGGTCCCACAATGAGCAGTTCTTC.

The rearrangement links TRBV5-6 to TRBJ2-3; TRBD1 matches 7 bases. The germline gives CDR1 SGHDT, CDR2 YYEEEE. This CDR3 has 14 residues. With 2 bases clipped from V and 2 bases from J, the junction kept 2 bases outside the gene matches. CDR3 in amino acids: CASSLDRDTDTQYF. Here the CDR3 DNA reads TGTGCCAGCAGCTTAGACAGGGACACAGATACGCAGTATTTT.

This chain connects TRBV9 to TRBJ1-5; maybe TRBD1 (5 bases). Germline CDR1 SGDLS, CDR2 YYNGEE. Deletions cut 3 bases from V and 0 bases from J, with 10 bases between. The CDR3 extends over 15 amino acids. CDR3 bases: TGTGCCAGCAGCGATCAGGGAAATAGCAATCAGCCCCAGCATTTT. Amino acids: CASSDQGNSNQPQHF.

The genes are TRBV19 and TRBJ1-2; TRBD1 is a possible D gene (6 bases). There are 14 residues in the CDR3. Germline CDR1 reads LNHDA; CDR2 reads SQIVND (reference sequence). Trimming cost V 7 bases and J 5 bases, with 17 bases left between them. The CDR3 sequence: CASKRQASDYGYTF. CDR3 coding DNA: TGTGCCAGTAAACGACAGGCTTCAGATTATGGCTACACCTTC.

This rearrangement joins TRBV5-6 to TRBJ2-6; D uncertain. V lost 4 bases to trimming and J lost 0 bases, with 8 bases between them. This CDR3 has 15 residues. From germline, CDR1 is SGHDT and CDR2 YYEEEE. The CDR3 loop reads CASSPGRSGANVLTF. CDR3 in DNA: TGTGCCAGCAGCCCGGGTCGCTCTGGGGCCAACGTCCTGACTTTC.

This clone appeared a single time. The rearrangement links TRBV19 to TRBJ2-1; D remains ambiguous. Germline CDR1 and CDR2: LNHDA and SQIVND (reference sequence). V was shortened by 8 bases and J by 7 bases, with 12 bases between the two germline ends. There are 12 residues in the CDR3. This CDR3 is CASRGLRNEQFF. The CDR3, as DNA: TGTGCCAGTCGAGGATTGCGGAATGAGCAGTTCTTC.

The rearrangement links TRBV15 to TRBJ2-2; the D is unclear. V lost 0 bases to trimming and J lost 2 bases, with 7 bases between them. Germline CDR1 LNHNV, CDR2 YYDKDF (reference sequence). The CDR3 is 15 amino acids. The CDR3 DNA reads as TGTGCCACCAGCAGAGATAGTATAAACACCGGGGAGCTGTTTTTT. It is translated as CATSRDSINTGELFF.

The rearrangement uses TRBV4-3 and TRBJ1-2, with no clear D. The germline V gene encodes CDR1 LGHNA and CDR2 YSLEER. This CDR3 contains 15 residues. The ends were cut back, 4 bases at V and 2 bases at J, with 14 bases in the middle. As DNA, the CDR3 is TGCGCCAGCAGCCCTACCCCCGGAGGGAACTATGGCTACACCTTC. Amino acids: CASSPTPGGNYGYTF.

This sequence joins TRBV4-3 and TRBJ2-5, with D tentatively TRBD1 (6 bases). Germline-derived CDR1 and CDR2 are LGHNA and YSLEER. V gave up 0 bases and J gave up 1 base, with 9 bases separating them. The CDR3 loop spans 15 amino acids. Here the CDR3 DNA reads TGCGCCAGCAGCCAAGAAAGACAGGTCCAAGAGACCCAGTACTTC. As protein: CASSQERQVQETQYF.

The rearrangement joins TRBV7-2 to TRBJ1-4, with D possibly matching TRBD1 (6 bases). Trimming removed 6 bases from V and 8 bases from J, with 19 bases in between. The CDR3 runs to 15 residues. CDR1 is SGHTA and CDR2 is FQGNSA in the germline V gene. CDR3 nucleotide sequence: TGTGCCAGCAGTACCGGACAGCCGATGGGGGAAAAACTGTTTTTT. This codes for CASSTGQPMGEKLFF.

The J gene is TRBJ2-1, the V gene TRBV19; 7 positions match TRBD2. V trimming: 5 bases; J trimming: 9 bases; junction bases outside the gene matches: 4. Germline lookup yields CDR1 LNHDA and CDR2 SQIVND (reference sequence). CDR3 length: 12 amino acids. The DNA for the CDR3 is TGTGCCAGTAGTCTAGCGGTCGGTGAGCAGTTCTTC. It yields the protein CASSLAVGEQFF.

This clone was recorded a few times. The CDR3 coding sequence is TGTGCCAGCTCACCCGGCCCAGGGGGCGGCTATGGCTACACCTTC. Encoded protein: CASSPGPGGGYGYTF. This sequence joins TRBV18 and TRBJ1-2; the match to TRBD1 covers 8 bases. This CDR3 comprises 15 residues. V shed 3 bases and J 4 bases; nucleotides not matched to a gene: 7. Germline V CDR1 and CDR2: KGHSH, LQKENI.